This T cell receptor beta chain was recovered during a study of blood T cell repertoires in COVID-19. On the study more broadly: Researchers got acute and convalescent COVID-19 samples from the United States, Italy and Spain. The cDNA or gDNA used as material had been derived from T cells, B-cell-depleted T cells, or PBMCs.

In the authors' workflow: Amplification of reference gene primers provided the estimated nucleated cell counts. Measured with immunoSEQ multiplex PCR; TCRdb has only the in-frame clones, and not every one. That table gives V, J and clone size, and the DNA gave D and trimming. This table has 35,000 to 45,000 clones, around 82% appearing once. The CDR3 sequence is 12 residues long. With 6 bases removed from V and 7 bases from J, the gap between germline ends came to 12 bases. CDR1 is LNHDA and CDR2 is SQIVND in the germline V gene (reference sequence). The receptor was isolated from a woman older than 75 with acute or convalescent COVID-19. The V call is TRBV19, the J call TRBJ1-2; D is ambiguous. Sequencing used peripheral blood. The CDR3 region has the DNA TGTGCCAGTAGCCCCGATGCGGGTGGCTACACCTTC. It translates to CASSPDAGGYTF.